The rows below give T cell receptor beta chains drawn from one sample of a study of identical twins. TCRdb fed the 5' RACE reads into MiXCR, producing one record per CDR3 protein. The table includes about 520,000 distinct CDR3 sequences, roughly 21% detected once. These data were also reused for a study on T cells expressing NK-cell markers.

The sample was CD4+ T cells sorted from blood. The receptors were gathered from a woman aged 18-30 years in good health. CDR3s leave out the opening cysteine and the closing phenylalanine or tryptophan. Fields, in order: CDR3 protein, V gene.

ASSPDRTTYHTDTQY TRBV9
ASSPRRGAFTDTQY TRBV6-2/TRBV6-3
ASSFQGGSYNEQF TRBV7-3
ASSHTGDQPQH TRBV12-3/TRBV12-4
ASSSSFQGAGTDTQY TRBV12-3/TRBV12-4
ASSASKHFEAF TRBV6-4
ASSLRPGTSGDYNEQF TRBV11-3
ASSPHTSGEQY TRBV7-2
ASSVTSSGETQY TRBV9
ASSQVGSLLEQF TRBV3-1
ASSLSFGERYEQY TRBV5-1
ASSSQNRDLYNSPLH TRBV7-9
ASSLGAGPYNEQF TRBV5-1
ASSVVTAGDGYT TRBV9
SAIQGNQPQH TRBV20-1
ASSYPPGYNEQF TRBV6-5
ASSQDGVGPLH TRBV3-1
SARSLAGTDTQY TRBV20-1
ASSSGLARTDTQY TRBV12-3/TRBV12-4
ASTGGVTQY TRBV6-5
ASSDGILGGGQF TRBV6-2/TRBV6-3
ASSVQGFNSPLH TRBV9
ASSPTTSGKGETQY TRBV5-1
SASWRRGSTDTQY TRBV20-1
SAEGTDYNEQF TRBV20-1
ASSFPNELDAEMNTEAF TRBV11-2
ASSYRGAADEQF TRBV12-3/TRBV12-4
ASSYPRAGGYEQY TRBV6-5